The next 11 T cell receptor beta chains were all read from a single sample in a study of T-cell memory formation after mild COVID-19. A single record per CDR3 protein comes from TCRdb applying MiXCR to the 5' RACE reads. The data contain 250,000 or so distinct CDR3 sequences, under 20% of them singletons. The specimen was PBMCs or a T cell subset sorted from them (not recorded which). Receptor source: a man younger than 30 who had mild COVID-19 (a few samples of this study predate the infection). Cell type and time point are not known.

This clonotype was observed a few times. J is TRBJ1-2 and V is TRBV7-2; 8 bases align to TRBD1. The CDR3 contains 11 residues. Germline lookup yields CDR1 SGHTA and CDR2 FQGNSA. Written as DNA, the CDR3 is TGTGGGACAGGGAGTACCTATGGCTACACCTTC. This translates into CGTGSTYGYTF. Looking up the rest from reference TRBV7-2 and TRBJ1-2 gives the full variable domain: GAGVSQSPSNKVTEKGKDVELRCDPISGHTALYWYRQSLGQGLEFLIYFQGNSAPDKSGLPSDRFSAERTGGSVSTLTIQRTQQEDSAVYLCGTGSTYGYTFGSGTRLTVV.

The gene calls are TRBV6-5 and TRBJ1-2, with 8 bases fitting TRBD1. There are 17 residues in the CDR3. J lost 1 base, V lost 5 bases, and 12 bases had no gene match. From germline, CDR1 is MNHEY and CDR2 SVGAGI. Written as DNA, the CDR3 is TGTGCCAGCAGTGTATTCGGACAGGGCGATATTAACTATGGCTACACCTTC. Translation gives CASSVFGQGDINYGYTF.

The table lists this clonotype with a few counts. This chain connects TRBV6-5 to TRBJ2-5; TRBD1 might be the D (5 bases). The germline V and J ends were trimmed by 1 base and 4 bases, with 19 bases remaining between them. Germline CDR1 and CDR2: MNHEY and SVGAGI. The CDR3 contains 17 residues. The CDR3 is CASSYYRPGKGGETQYF. DNA of the CDR3: TGTGCCAGCAGTTACTATCGTCCAGGGAAGGGCGGAGAGACCCAGTACTTC.

This clonotype was found a few times. The chain employs TRBV5-1 and TRBJ1-5; D unclear. V dropped 4 bases and J dropped 6 bases, with 11 bases sitting between them. Germline V gene lookup returns CDR1 SGHRS and CDR2 YFSETQ. The CDR3 has 13 amino acids. The CDR3 region has the DNA TGCGCCAGCAGCCCCACCGGAGGTCAGCCCCAGCATTTT. This translates into CASSPTGGQPQHF.

V usage is TRBV5-1 and J usage is TRBJ2-2; no firm D call. V was shortened by 0 bases and J by 7 bases, with 7 bases between the two germline ends. Per germline, CDR1 SGHRS and CDR2 YFSETQ. The CDR3 contains 13 residues. CDR3 DNA: TGCGCCAGCAGCTTGGAAAATGGCGGGGAGCTGTTTTTT. Encoded protein: CASSLENGGELFF.

The gene calls are TRBV7-9 and TRBJ1-5, with D perhaps matching TRBD1 (5 bases). Trimming stripped 6 bases from V and 4 bases from J, with 19 bases between. CDR3 length equals 16 residues. CDR1 is SEHNR and CDR2 is FQNEAQ in the germline V gene (reference sequence). The CDR3 region is CASSLTGTADNQPQHF. The CDR3 DNA reads TGTGCCAGCAGTTTGACCGGGACCGCCGATAATCAGCCCCAGCATTTT. Based on the CDR3 plus reference TRBV7-9 and TRBJ1-5, the full variable domain is DTGVSQNPRHKITKRGQNVTFRCDPISEHNRLYWYRQTLGQGPEFLTYFQNEAQLEKSRLLSDRFSAERPKGSFSTLEIQRTEQGDSAMYLCASSLTGTADNQPQHFGDGTRLSIL.

The chain is built from TRBV9 and TRBJ2-5, with a weak D call TRBD1 (5 bases). Trimming pared 1 base from V and 2 bases from J, leaving 18 bases between. The CDR3 loop spans 17 amino acids. CDR1 and CDR2 (germline): SGDLS, YYNGEE. The CDR3 region is CASSVRLGQGLQETQYF. In DNA, the CDR3 is TGTGCCAGCAGCGTAAGGTTAGGGCAGGGCCTGCAAGAGACCCAGTACTTC.

The CDR3 nucleotides read TGTGCCAGCGGACTAGCGGGGGGGCCAGATACGCAGTATTTT. Translating it yields CASGLAGGPDTQYF. This chain connects TRBV7-6 to TRBJ2-3; TRBD2 agrees at 15 bases. Germline V gives CDR1 SGHVS, CDR2 FNYEAQ. The V and J ends lost 8 bases and 4 bases, in that order; junction bases with no gene match: 1. The CDR3 contains 14 residues.

This rearrangement joins TRBV28 to TRBJ2-4, with a weak D call TRBD1 (5 bases). CDR3 length: 13 residues. Germline CDR1 is MDHEN and CDR2 is SYDVKM. The V and J ends lost 3 bases and 8 bases respectively, with 11 bases between them. The CDR3 DNA sequence: TGTGCCAGCAGTTTTAAGGGGTTGGACATTCAGTACTTC. It encodes CASSFKGLDIQYF.

Only a few counts were recorded for this clonotype. This chain uses TRBV20-1 with TRBJ2-7; 7 nucleotides align to TRBD1. Unmatched junction bases numbered 4, after V lost 2 bases and J lost 9 bases. CDR1 DFQATT and CDR2 SNEGSKA come from the germline V gene (reference sequence). This CDR3 has 11 amino acids. The CDR3 reads CSARIRGRQYF. The CDR3 bases are TGCAGTGCTAGAATCAGGGGGAGGCAGTACTTC.

The chain links TRBV4-2 to TRBJ2-3; D gene unclear. The CDR3 contains 16 residues. Germline loops: CDR1 LGHNA, CDR2 YNFKEQ. Trimming removed 0 bases from V and 0 bases from J, with 10 bases in between. CDR3 region: CASSQEWLPSTDTQYF. The CDR3 coding sequence is TGTGCCAGCAGCCAAGAATGGCTACCCAGCACAGATACGCAGTATTTT.